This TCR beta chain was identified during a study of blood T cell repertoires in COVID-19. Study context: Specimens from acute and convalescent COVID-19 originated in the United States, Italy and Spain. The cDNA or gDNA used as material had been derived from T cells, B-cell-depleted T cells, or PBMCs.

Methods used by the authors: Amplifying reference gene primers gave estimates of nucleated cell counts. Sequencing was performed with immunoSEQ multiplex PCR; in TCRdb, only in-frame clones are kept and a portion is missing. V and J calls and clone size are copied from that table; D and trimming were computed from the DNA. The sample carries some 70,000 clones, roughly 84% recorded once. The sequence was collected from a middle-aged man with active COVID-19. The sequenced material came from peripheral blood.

CDR3 sequence (DNA): TGTGCCAGCAGCAAAGCATACAGCACAGATACGCAGTATTTT. Residues: CASSKAYSTDTQYF. This chain links TRBV7-3 with TRBJ2-3, with unresolved D. Germline-derived CDR1 and CDR2 are SGHTA and FQGTGA. CDR3 length equals 14 residues. V gave up 5 bases and J gave up 0 bases, with 9 bases separating them.